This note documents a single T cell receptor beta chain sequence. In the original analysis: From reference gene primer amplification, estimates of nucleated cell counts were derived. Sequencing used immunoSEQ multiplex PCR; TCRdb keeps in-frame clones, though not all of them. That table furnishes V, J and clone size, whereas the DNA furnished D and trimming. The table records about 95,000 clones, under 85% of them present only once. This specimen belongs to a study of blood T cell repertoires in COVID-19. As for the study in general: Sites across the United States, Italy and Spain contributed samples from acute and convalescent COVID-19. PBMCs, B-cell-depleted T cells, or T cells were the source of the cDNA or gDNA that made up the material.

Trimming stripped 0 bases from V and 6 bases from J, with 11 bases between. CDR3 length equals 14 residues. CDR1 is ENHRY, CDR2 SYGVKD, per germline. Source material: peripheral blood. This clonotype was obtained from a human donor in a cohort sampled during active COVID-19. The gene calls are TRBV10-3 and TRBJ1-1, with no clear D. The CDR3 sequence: CAISESEGVSEAFF. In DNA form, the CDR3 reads TGTGCCATCAGTGAGTCGGAGGGTGTATCTGAAGCTTTCTTT.